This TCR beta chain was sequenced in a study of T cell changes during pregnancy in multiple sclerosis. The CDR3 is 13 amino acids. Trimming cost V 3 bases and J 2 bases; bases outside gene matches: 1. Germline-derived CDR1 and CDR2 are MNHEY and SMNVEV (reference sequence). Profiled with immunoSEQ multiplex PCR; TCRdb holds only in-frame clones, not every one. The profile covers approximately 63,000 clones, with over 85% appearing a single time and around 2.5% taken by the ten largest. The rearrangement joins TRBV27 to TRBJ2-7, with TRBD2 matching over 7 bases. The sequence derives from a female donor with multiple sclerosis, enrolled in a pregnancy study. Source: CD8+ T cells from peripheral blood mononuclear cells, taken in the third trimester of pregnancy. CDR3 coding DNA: TGTGCCAGCAGTTTCCGGGGGGCCTACGAGCAGTACTTC. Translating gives CASSFRGAYEQYF.